The 10 T cell receptor beta chains below come from one sample, sequenced in a study of tumor-infiltrating lymphocytes in primary liver carcinoma. TCR beta cDNA was made from 400 to 500 ng total RNA with a constant-region primer. Modified slightly, ARM-PCR produced TCR beta libraries over three nested multiplex PCR rounds. The opening two PCR rounds, around 11 cycles each, paired TRBV1-TRBV30 forward primers with a C-beta reverse primer. Via MiXCR, TCRdb re-called the multiplex PCR reads, giving one row per CDR3 protein. The table shows fewer than 350,000 distinct CDR3 sequences, with approximately 64% occurring only once. For blood RNA, unsorted whole blood served as the source, and germline DNA was extracted too. The sample consisted of peripheral blood. These receptors were obtained from a man between 40 and 49 years old with primary liver carcinoma and hepatitis B virus infection.

This sequence joins TRBV28 and TRBJ2-7; perhaps D is TRBD1 or TRBD2 (5 bases each). The germline CDR1 and CDR2 sequences are MDHEN and SYDVKM. This CDR3 has 14 amino acids. Trimming removed 3 bases from V and 6 bases from J, with 15 bases in between. CDR3 region: CASSFGASLPEQYF. DNA for the CDR3: TGTGCCAGCAGTTTCGGGGCCTCCCTCCCCGAGCAGTACTTC.

In regard to this clonotype: Being one base from a much bigger clone, this may be a read error. The V gene is TRBV4-2, the J gene TRBJ2-2; the D call may be TRBD1 or TRBD2 (5 bases each). Per the germline V gene, CDR1 is LGHNA and CDR2 is YNFKEQ. The CDR3 length is 15 residues. DNA of the CDR3: TGTGCCAGCAGCCACGGAGACAGAAACACCGGGGAGCTGTCTTTT. Encoded protein: CASSHGDRNTGELSF.

As to this clonotype: Given a much more abundant clone one base away, this may be a read error. Written as DNA, the CDR3 is TGCAGCGTTGAAGGAGGGGCGCTGTGGACTGAAGCTTTCTTT. This encodes CSVEGGALWTEAFF. This chain connects TRBV29-1 to TRBJ1-1, with D possibly being TRBD1 (5 bases). CDR3 length equals 14 residues. The V end was cut by 1 base, the J end by 5 bases, with 14 bases between. Germline V gene data show CDR1 as SQVTM and CDR2 as ANQGSEA.

This clonotype has more than one count but fewer than ten. V usage is TRBV6-2 or TRBV6-3 and J usage is TRBJ2-7; 10 nucleotides agree with TRBD2. Germline V gene data show CDR1 as MNHEY and CDR2 as SVGEGT. J gave up 1 base and V 6 bases, and 3 bases lay outside the gene matches. CDR3 length equals 14 residues. For the CDR3, the DNA is TGTGCCAGCAGCTCGACTAGCGGGTCCTACGAGCAGTACTTC. This sequence encodes CASSSTSGSYEQYF.

This clonotype was recorded once. The chain employs TRBV9 and TRBJ2-3; the match to TRBD2 covers 9 bases. CDR1 and CDR2 (germline): SGDLS, YYNGEE. Trimming cost V 4 bases and J 5 bases; bases outside gene matches: 17. The CDR3 length is 18 residues. The CDR3 DNA follows: TGTGCCAGCAGCCCTGCCCGTGGTAGCGGGAGAGGAAAAGATACGCAGTATTTT. Its protein product is CASSPARGSGRGKDTQYF.

About this clonotype itself: A much larger clone lies a single base off, so this may be a read error. The CDR3 does not close with the conserved phenylalanine or tryptophan, likely indicating a read error. The V gene is TRBV10-3, the J gene TRBJ2-7; D may be TRBD2 (5 bases). Per germline, CDR1 ENHRY and CDR2 SYGVKD. V was pared by 11 bases and J by 2 bases, with 13 bases between. This CDR3 has 12 residues. In DNA, the CDR3 is TGTGCCGGAGGAAACCCCCCCTACGAGCAGTACCTC. It yields the protein CAGGNPPYEQYL.

In the case of this clonotype: Since the CDR3 does not end with the conserved phenylalanine or tryptophan, this likely comes from a read error. V usage is TRBV5-8 and J usage is TRBJ2-7; no definite D call. Trimming removed 4 bases from V and 7 bases from J, with 33 bases in between. Germline assignment: CDR1 SGHTS and CDR2 YDEGEE. The CDR3 covers 19 residues. In DNA, the CDR3 is TGTGCCAGCAGCCCAATTACTAAGCTTTCGGGTTCCCCATTGAAAGAGCAGTACCTC. It yields the protein CASSPITKLSGSPLKEQYL.

The V call is TRBV11-2, the J call TRBJ2-5; D possibly corresponds to TRBD2 (5 bases). V dropped 5 bases and J dropped 5 bases, with 12 bases sitting between them. Germline V lookup: CDR1 SGHAT, CDR2 FQNNGV. The CDR3 is 13 residues long. The CDR3 DNA sequence: TGTGCCAGCAGCGAGGCTTGGGAGGAGACCCAGTACTTC. Translated, it gives CASSEAWEETQYF.

V gene TRBV4-3 combines with J gene TRBJ2-2; D remains ambiguous. V lost 3 bases to trimming and J lost 9 bases, with 14 bases between them. The CDR3 has 14 amino acids. CDR1 is LGHNA and CDR2 is YSLEER in the germline V gene. In DNA, the CDR3 is TGCGCCAGCAGCCAGACATCGAACGCCAGGGAGCTGTTTTTT. This gives the protein CASSQTSNARELFF.

The gene calls are TRBV5-1 and TRBJ2-1; 9 nucleotides align to TRBD2. This CDR3 comprises 13 residues. The ends lost 3 bases at V and 8 bases at J; junction bases unmatched: 3. Germline V gene sequence: CDR1 SGHRS, CDR2 YFSETQ. Here the CDR3 DNA reads TGCGCCAGCAGCTCGAGCGGGAGGTATGAGCAGTTCTTC. It translates to CASSSSGRYEQFF.